This TCR beta chain appears in the sequencing data of a study of PD-1 blockade in classical Hodgkin lymphoma. Overall study: Patients in the cohort were put on intravenous nivolumab, 3 mg/kg every 2 weeks. Findings and limits, study-wide: Relapsed/refractory patients reportedly had lower baseline diversity than newly diagnosed patients. TCR diversity rose significantly by C4D1 in CD4+ but not CD8+ cells. Anyone who began nivolumab under 1 year after ASCT was excluded.

Concerning this clone: Its antigen is unidentified.

Looked up from germline, CDR1 is MNHNY and CDR2 is SVGAGI (reference sequence). This CDR3 is 13 amino acids long. Deletions cut 0 bases from V and 8 bases from J, with 5 bases between. The protocol was immunoSEQ multiplex PCR, while the TCRdb copy is restricted to in-frame clones and leaves out a portion. The sample has 50,000 to 75,000 clones; about 91% are singletons. Autologous stem cell transplantation was followed by relapse in every patient, and brentuximab vedotin exposure varied. The sequencing used peripheral blood mononuclear cells (PBMCs), collected at baseline. The chain has TRBV6-6 and TRBJ1-6; D not resolved. The receptor was isolated from a human donor with classical Hodgkin lymphoma. This CDR3 reads CASSYSAYSPLHF. The CDR3 DNA reads as TGTGCCAGCAGTTACTCAGCGTATTCACCCCTCCACTTT.